The T cell receptor (beta chain) under discussion was sequenced for a study of CD8 T cells in Susac syndrome. Study conclusions and caveats: As the study acknowledged, the number of individuals in its TCR sequencing and HLA analysis was relatively small.

Remarks on this clonotype: No antigen is known for it.

Isolation of CD8+ and CD4+ T cells was performed negatively, whereas enrichment of TEMRA cells was done by FACS. RNA, at about 0.45 to 1 ug, was reverse transcribed with random hexamers. Amplification of TCR beta CDR3 spanned 54 Vbeta and 13 Jbeta via immunoSEQ multiplex PCR. TCRdb re-analysed the immunoSEQ multiplex PCR reads in MiXCR, keeping a single row per CDR3 protein. The sample yields some 190,000 distinct CDR3 sequences, nearly 97% seen once. Sequencing input: CD4+ T cells from PBMCs. This receptor was obtained from a human donor with multiple sclerosis.

As DNA, the CDR3 is TGTGCCAGCAGCTTAGCGGCGCAGGGCCGCAATCAGCCCCAGCATTTT. Its translation is CASSLAAQGRNQPQHF. V and J are TRBV7-9 and TRBJ1-5, with a possible D match to TRBD1 (5 bases). V gave up 0 bases and J gave up 2 bases, with 11 bases separating them. In germline, CDR1 is SEHNR, CDR2 FQNEAQ (reference sequence). CDR3 size: 16 residues.